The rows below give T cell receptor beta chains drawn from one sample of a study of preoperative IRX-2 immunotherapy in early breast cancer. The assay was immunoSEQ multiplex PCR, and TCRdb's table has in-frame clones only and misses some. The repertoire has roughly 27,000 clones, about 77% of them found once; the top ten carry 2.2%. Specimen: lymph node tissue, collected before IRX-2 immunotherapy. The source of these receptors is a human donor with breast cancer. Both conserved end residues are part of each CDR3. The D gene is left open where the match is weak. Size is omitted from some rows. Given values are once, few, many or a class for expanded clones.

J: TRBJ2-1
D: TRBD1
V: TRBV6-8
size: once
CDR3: CASIPGQDYNEQFF
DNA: TGTGCCAGCATCCCGGGACAGGACTACAATGAGCAGTTCTTC

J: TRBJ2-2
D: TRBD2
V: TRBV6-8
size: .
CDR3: CAALSGGTANTGELFF
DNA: TGTGCCGCCTTATCGGGAGGAACCGCGAACACCGGGGAGCTGTTTTTT

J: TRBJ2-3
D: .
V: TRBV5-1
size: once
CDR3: CASSLDAGAEDTQYF
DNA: TGCGCCAGCAGCTTGGATGCAGGGGCGGAAGATACGCAGTATTTT

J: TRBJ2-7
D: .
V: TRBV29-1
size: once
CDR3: CSVGDTGISTYEQYF
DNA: TGCAGCGTTGGGGATACAGGGATTTCAACCTACGAGCAGTACTTC

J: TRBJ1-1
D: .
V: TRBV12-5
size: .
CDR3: CASTILGRVRVSYTEAFF
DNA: TGTGCCAGCACCATTCTTGGGCGGGTCAGGGTTAGTTACACTGAAGCTTTCTTT

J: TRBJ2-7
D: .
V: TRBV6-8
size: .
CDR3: CAIRGDSYEQYF
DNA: TGTGCCATCAGGGGAGATTCCTACGAGCAGTACTTC

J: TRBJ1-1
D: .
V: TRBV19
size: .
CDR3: CASSLQGLNTEAFF
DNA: TGTGCCAGTAGTTTACAGGGCTTGAACACTGAAGCTTTCTTT

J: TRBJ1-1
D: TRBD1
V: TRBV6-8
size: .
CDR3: CASSYSGNAGGSLSEAFF
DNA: TGTGCCAGCAGTTACTCCGGGAATGCAGGGGGCTCCTTATCCGAAGCTTTCTTT

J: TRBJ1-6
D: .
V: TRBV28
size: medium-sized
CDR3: CASSSRLYGSPLHF
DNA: TGTGCCAGCAGTTCGAGGTTATATGGTTCACCCCTCCACTTT

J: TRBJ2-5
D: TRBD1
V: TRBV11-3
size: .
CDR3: CASSLRTGAQGTQYF
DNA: TGTGCCAGCAGCCTGAGGACAGGGGCTCAGGGGACCCAGTACTTC

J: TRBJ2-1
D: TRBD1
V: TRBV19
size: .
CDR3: CASSQGGTLNEQFF
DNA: TGTGCCAGTAGTCAAGGGGGCACCCTCAATGAGCAGTTCTTC

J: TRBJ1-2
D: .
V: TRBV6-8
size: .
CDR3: CASSYLGMRVSDYGYTF
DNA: TGTGCCAGCAGTTATTTGGGCATGCGGGTCAGCGACTATGGCTACACCTTC

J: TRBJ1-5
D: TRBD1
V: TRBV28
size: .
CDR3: CASSFWQGVSNQPQHF
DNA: TGTGCCAGCAGTTTTTGGCAGGGGGTTAGCAATCAGCCCCAGCATTTT

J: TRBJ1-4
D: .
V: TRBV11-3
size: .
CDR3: CASSLGTGLGKLFF
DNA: TGTGCCAGCAGCTTAGGCACGGGTTTAGGGAAACTGTTTTTT

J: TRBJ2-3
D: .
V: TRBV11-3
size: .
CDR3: CASSPTTAERLDTQYF
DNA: TGTGCCAGCAGCCCTACTACGGCGGAAAGGCTAGATACGCAGTATTTT

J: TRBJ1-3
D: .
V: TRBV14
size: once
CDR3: CASSPWAGRSGNTIYF
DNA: TGTGCCAGCAGCCCCTGGGCGGGGAGGTCTGGAAACACCATATATTTT

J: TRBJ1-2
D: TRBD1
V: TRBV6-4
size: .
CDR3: CASSSGQGDFGYTF
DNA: TGTGCCAGCAGTTCCGGACAGGGGGACTTTGGCTACACCTTC

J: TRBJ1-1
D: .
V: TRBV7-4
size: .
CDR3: CASSPRGPGAEAFF
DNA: TGTGCCAGCAGCCCTCGGGGTCCTGGGGCTGAAGCTTTCTTT

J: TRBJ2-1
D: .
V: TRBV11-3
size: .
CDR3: CASRVGYRRDEQFF
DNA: TGTGCCAGCCGGGTGGGCTACCGGAGGGATGAGCAGTTCTTC

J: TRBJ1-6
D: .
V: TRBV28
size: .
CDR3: CASRTGDTNSPLHF
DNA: TGTGCCAGCAGGACAGGAGACACCAATTCACCCCTCCACTTT

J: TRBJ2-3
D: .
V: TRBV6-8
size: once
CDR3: CASSSGGGADTQYF
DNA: TGTGCCAGCAGTTCCGGAGGGGGGGCAGATACGCAGTATTTT

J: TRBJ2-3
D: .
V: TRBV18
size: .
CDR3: CASSPPGGLGTQYF
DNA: TGTGCCAGCTCACCACCGGGGGGCTTAGGTACGCAGTATTTT

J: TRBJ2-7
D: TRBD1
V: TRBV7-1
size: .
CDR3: CASSFIGQGFREQYF
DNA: TGTGCCAGCAGCTTTATCGGACAGGGGTTTCGGGAGCAGTACTTC

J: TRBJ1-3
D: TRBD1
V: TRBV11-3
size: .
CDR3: CASSLTGVPGNTIYF
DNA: TGTGCCAGCAGCTTAACAGGGGTACCTGGAAACACCATATATTTT

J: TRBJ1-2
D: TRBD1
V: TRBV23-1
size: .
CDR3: CASSHDRDRGSGYTF
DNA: TGCGCCAGCAGCCATGACCGGGACAGGGGTTCCGGCTACACCTTC

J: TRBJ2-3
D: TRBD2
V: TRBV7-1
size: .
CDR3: CASSEGLAGDTQYF
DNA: TGTGCCAGCAGCGAGGGACTAGCGGGGGATACGCAGTATTTT

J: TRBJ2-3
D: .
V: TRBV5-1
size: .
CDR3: CASSLGQILSTDTQYF
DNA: TGCGCCAGCAGCTTGGGGCAGATACTAAGCACAGATACGCAGTATTTT

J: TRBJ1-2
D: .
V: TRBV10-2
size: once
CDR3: CASSESRGQVNGYTF
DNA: TGCGCCAGCAGTGAGTCCCGGGGGCAGGTGAATGGCTACACCTTC

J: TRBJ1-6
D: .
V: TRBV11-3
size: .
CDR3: CASSSLTGRNSPLHF
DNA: TGTGCCAGCAGCTCTTTGACAGGCAGGAATTCACCCCTCCACTTT

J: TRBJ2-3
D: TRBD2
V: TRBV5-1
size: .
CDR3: CASSPGLAATDTQYF
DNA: TGCGCCAGCAGCCCGGGACTAGCGGCCACAGATACGCAGTATTTT

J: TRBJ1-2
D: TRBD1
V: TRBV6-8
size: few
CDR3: CASRPGTGANYGYTF
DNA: TGTGCCAGCAGACCCGGGACAGGGGCCAACTATGGCTACACCTTC

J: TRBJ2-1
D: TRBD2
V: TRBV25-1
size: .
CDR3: CASGGGTSGHNEQFF
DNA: TGTGCCAGCGGTGGGGGGACTAGCGGGCACAATGAGCAGTTCTTC

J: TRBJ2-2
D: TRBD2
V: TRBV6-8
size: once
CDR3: CASSRGLAGQNTGELFF
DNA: TGTGCCAGCAGTAGGGGACTAGCGGGCCAGAACACCGGGGAGCTGTTTTTT

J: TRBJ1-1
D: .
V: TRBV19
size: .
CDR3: CASSHQGRTEAFF
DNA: TGTGCCAGTAGCCATCAAGGTCGCACTGAAGCTTTCTTT

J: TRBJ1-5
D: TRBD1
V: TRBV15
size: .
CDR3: CATSRDIQGVMRGNQPQHF
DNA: TGTGCCACCAGCAGAGATATACAGGGGGTGATGCGGGGCAATCAGCCCCAGCATTTT

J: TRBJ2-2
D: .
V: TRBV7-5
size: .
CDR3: CASSNRQGAAGELFF
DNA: TGTGCCAGCAGCAACCGACAGGGTGCGGCCGGGGAGCTGTTTTTT

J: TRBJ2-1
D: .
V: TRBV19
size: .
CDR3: CASSISFNEQFF
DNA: TGTGCCAGTAGTATATCTTTTAATGAGCAGTTCTTC

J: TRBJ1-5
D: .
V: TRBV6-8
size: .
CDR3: CASSPEGINQPQHF
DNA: TGTGCCAGCAGTCCCGAGGGGATCAATCAGCCCCAGCATTTT

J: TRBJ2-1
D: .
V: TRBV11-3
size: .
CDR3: CASSLVGQNNEQFF
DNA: TGTGCCAGCAGCTTAGTCGGTCAGAACAATGAGCAGTTCTTC

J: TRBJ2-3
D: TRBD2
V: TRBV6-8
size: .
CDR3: CASSRTSRRTDTQYF
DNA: TGTGCCAGCAGTAGGACTAGCAGGCGCACAGATACGCAGTATTTT

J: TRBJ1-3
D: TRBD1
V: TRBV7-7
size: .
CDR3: CASSLTGDSGNTIYF
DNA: TGTGCCAGCAGTCTAACAGGGGACTCTGGAAACACCATATATTTT

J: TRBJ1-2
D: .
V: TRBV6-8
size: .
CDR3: CASSYPFLGTAYGYTF
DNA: TGTGCCAGCAGTTACCCTTTTCTGGGAACAGCCTATGGCTACACCTTC

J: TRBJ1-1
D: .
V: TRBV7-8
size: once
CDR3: CASSFWQNTEAFF
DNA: TGTGCCAGCAGCTTCTGGCAGAACACTGAAGCTTTCTTT

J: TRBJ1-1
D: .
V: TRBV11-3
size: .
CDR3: CASSLETAFMNTEAFF
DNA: TGTGCCAGCAGCTTAGAGACAGCATTTATGAACACTGAAGCTTTCTTT

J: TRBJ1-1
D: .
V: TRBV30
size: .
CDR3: CASEGPGGVSTPNTEAFF
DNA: TGTGCCTCCGAGGGGCCCGGGGGAGTGTCGACACCGAACACTGAAGCTTTCTTT

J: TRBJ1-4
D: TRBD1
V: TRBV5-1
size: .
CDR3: CASSSQGQENEKLFF
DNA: TGCGCCAGCAGCTCGCAGGGACAGGAGAATGAAAAACTGTTTTTT

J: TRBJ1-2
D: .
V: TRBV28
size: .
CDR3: CASSSVGMGRGGYTF
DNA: TGTGCCAGCAGTTCCGTCGGCATGGGGCGAGGTGGCTACACCTTC

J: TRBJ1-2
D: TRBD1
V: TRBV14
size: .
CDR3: CASSQLTGTGNYGYTF
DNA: TGTGCCAGCAGCCAGTTGACCGGGACAGGAAACTATGGCTACACCTTC

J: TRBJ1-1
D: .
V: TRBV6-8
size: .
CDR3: CASRSQGEWTEAFF
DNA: TGTGCCAGCAGAAGTCAGGGTGAATGGACTGAAGCTTTCTTT

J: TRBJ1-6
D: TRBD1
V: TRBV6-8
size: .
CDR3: CASNQGPGQFNSPLHF
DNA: TGTGCCAGCAACCAAGGTCCGGGACAGTTTAATTCACCCCTCCACTTT

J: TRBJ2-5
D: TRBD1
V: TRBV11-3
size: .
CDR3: CASTSVRGQGIETQYF
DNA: TGTGCCAGCACCTCAGTCCGGGGACAGGGGATAGAGACCCAGTACTTC

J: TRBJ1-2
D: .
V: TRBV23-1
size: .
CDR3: CASSQYPGSVEGGYTF
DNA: TGCGCCAGCAGCCAATACCCGGGGAGCGTGGAGGGTGGCTACACCTTC

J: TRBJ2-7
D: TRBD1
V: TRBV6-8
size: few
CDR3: CASRPLRDRVSYEQYF
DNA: TGTGCCAGCAGACCTCTTCGGGACAGGGTTTCTTACGAGCAGTACTTC